These 5 T cell receptor beta chains came from one sample sequenced in a study of blood T cell repertoires in COVID-19. Profiled with immunoSEQ multiplex PCR; TCRdb holds only in-frame clones, not every one. The data show fewer than 110,000 clones, approximately 89% seen once. Sequencing was carried out using peripheral blood. All receptors come from a woman older than 75 in a cohort sampled during active COVID-19.

This chain links TRBV28 with TRBJ2-1; TRBD2 matches at 11 bases. CDR3 length: 17 amino acids. With V trimmed by 7 bases and J by 2 bases, 10 bases remained unmatched. Looked up from germline, CDR1 is MDHEN and CDR2 is SYDVKM. CDR3 DNA sequence: TGTGCCAGCAACCGACCCCGACTAGCGGGAACCTACAATGAGCAGTTCTTC. Amino acids: CASNRPRLAGTYNEQFF. The full variable domain, in which reference TRBV28 and TRBJ2-1 provide the parts outside the CDR3, is DVKVTQSSRYLVKRTGEKVFLECVQDMDHENMFWYRQDPGLGLRLIYFSYDVKMKEKGDIPEGYSVSREKKERFSLILESASTNQTSMYLCASNRPRLAGTYNEQFFGPGTRLTVL.

V usage is TRBV10-3 and J usage is TRBJ1-5, with D hard to call. This CDR3 spans 14 amino acids. With 6 bases removed from V and 1 base from J, the gap between germline ends came to 10 bases. CDR1 and CDR2 (germline): ENHRY, SYGVKD. The CDR3 nucleotides read TGTGCCATCAGCGAGGGTGCGAGCAATCAGCCCCAGCATTTT. Translated: CAISEGASNQPQHF.

The V and J genes are TRBV24-1 and TRBJ2-1, with 7 bases identical to TRBD2. The V gene's germline CDR1 is KGHDR and CDR2 SFDVKD. V was clipped by 1 base and J by 3 bases; unmatched bases: 5. The CDR3 totals 16 residues. The CDR3 sequence: CATSDFAASGYNEQFF. Written as DNA, the CDR3 is TGTGCCACCAGTGATTTTGCGGCTAGCGGCTACAATGAGCAGTTCTTC.

The rearrangement uses TRBV5-1 and TRBJ2-1; no clear D gene. The CDR3 totals 15 residues. CDR1 is SGHRS and CDR2 is YFSETQ in the germline V gene. V was shortened by 3 bases and J by 2 bases, with 12 bases between the two germline ends. The DNA of the CDR3 is TGCGCCAGCAGCTCCGCGTTAGCTGCCTACAATGAGCAGTTCTTC. This translates into CASSSALAAYNEQFF. The whole variable domain, filled in from reference TRBV5-1 and TRBJ2-1, reads KAGVTQTPRYLIKTRGQQVTLSCSPISGHRSVSWYQQTPGQGLQFLFEYFSETQRNKGNFPGRFSGRQFSNSRSEMNVSTLELGDSALYLCASSSALAAYNEQFFGPGTRLTVL.

The gene calls are TRBV5-1 and TRBJ2-5, with 9 bases identical to TRBD2. Germline CDR1 reads SGHRS; CDR2 reads YFSETQ. After removal of 0 bases from V and 4 bases from J, the junction contained 4 bases not matched to a gene. CDR3 size: 15 residues. As DNA, the CDR3 is TGCGCCAGCAGCTTGGCCGGGACTAGCAGAGAGACCCAGTACTTC. It is translated as CASSLAGTSRETQYF.